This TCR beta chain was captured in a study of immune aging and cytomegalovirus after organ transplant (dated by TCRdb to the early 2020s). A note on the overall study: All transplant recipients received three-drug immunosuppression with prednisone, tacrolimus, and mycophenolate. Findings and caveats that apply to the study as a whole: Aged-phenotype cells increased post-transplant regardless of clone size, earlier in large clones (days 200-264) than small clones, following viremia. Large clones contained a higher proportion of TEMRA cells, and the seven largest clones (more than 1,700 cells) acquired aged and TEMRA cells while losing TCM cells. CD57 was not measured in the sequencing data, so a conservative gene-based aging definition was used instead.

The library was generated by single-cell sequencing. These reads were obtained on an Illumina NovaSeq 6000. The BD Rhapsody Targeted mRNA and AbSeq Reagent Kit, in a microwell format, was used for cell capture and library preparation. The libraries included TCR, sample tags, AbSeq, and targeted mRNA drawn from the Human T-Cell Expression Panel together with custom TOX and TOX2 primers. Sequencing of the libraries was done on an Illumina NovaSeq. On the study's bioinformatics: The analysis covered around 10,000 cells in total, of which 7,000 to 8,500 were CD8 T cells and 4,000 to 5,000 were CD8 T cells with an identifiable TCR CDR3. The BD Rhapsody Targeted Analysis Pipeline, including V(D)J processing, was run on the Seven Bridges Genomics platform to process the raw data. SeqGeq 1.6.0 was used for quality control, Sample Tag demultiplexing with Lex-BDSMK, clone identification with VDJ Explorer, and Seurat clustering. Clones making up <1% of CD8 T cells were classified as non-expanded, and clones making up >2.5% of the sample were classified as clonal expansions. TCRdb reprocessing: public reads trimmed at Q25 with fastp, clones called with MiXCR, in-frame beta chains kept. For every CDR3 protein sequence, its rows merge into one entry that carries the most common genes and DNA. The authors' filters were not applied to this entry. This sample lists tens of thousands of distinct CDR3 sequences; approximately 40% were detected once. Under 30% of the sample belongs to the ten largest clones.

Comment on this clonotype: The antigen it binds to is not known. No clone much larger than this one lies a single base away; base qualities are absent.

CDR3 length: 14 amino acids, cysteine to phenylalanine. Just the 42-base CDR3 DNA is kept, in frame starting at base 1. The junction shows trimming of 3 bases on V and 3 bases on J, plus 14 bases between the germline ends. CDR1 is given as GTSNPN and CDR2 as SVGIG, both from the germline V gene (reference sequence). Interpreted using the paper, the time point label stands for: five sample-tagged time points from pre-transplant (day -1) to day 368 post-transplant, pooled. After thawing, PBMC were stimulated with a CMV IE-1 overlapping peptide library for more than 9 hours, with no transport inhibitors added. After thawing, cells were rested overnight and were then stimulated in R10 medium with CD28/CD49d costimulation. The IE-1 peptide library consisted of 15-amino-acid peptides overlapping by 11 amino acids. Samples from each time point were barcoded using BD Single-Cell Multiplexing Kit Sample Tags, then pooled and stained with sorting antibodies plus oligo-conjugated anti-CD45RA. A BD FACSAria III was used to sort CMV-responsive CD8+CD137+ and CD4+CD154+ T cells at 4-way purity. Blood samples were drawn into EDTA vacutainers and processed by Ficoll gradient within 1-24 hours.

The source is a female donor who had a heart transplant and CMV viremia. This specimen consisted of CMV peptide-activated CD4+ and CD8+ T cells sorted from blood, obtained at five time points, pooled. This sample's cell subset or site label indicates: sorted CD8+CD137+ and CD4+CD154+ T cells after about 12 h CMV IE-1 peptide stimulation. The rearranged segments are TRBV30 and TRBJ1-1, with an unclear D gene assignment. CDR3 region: CAWSPRGIYTEAFF. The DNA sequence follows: TGTGCCTGGAGCCCTAGAGGGATTTACACTGAAGCTTTCTTT.